A selection of T cell receptor beta chains follows, all from one sample in a study of early T cells in non-severe SARS-CoV-2 infection. TCRdb redid the calling of the 5' RACE reads with MiXCR, one entry per CDR3 protein. The sample has 70,000 or so distinct CDR3 sequences; approximately 4.6% are singletons. Sequenced material: whole blood, taken at baseline. The receptors shown here come from an adult who was a healthcare worker with PCR-confirmed SARS-CoV-2 infection or an uninfected control (not recorded which). The donor label of this sample is uncertain. Each CDR3 is given with its conserved first and last residue. The order of the fields is V gene, clone size, J gene, D gene, CDR3 DNA, CDR3 protein. A D gene is named only where the DNA matches it firmly. Rows may omit the clone size; those that give it use once, few, many or a size class.

TRBV7-2	-	TRBJ2-5	-	TGTGCCAGCAGCCGGGTAGGAGGGGAAGAGACCCAGTACTTC	CASSRVGGEETQYF
TRBV28	many	TRBJ1-1	-	TGTGCCAGCAGTTTAGACATAACGATGAGCACTGAAGCTTTCTTT	CASSLDITMSTEAFF
TRBV11-1	few	TRBJ1-1	-	TGTGCCAGCAGCTTATCGGTCCGGGGAACTGAAGCTTTCTTT	CASSLSVRGTEAFF
TRBV6-1	many	TRBJ1-4	TRBD1	TGTGCCAGCAGTGGGCAGGGGGCAGCTAATGAAAAACTGTTTTTT	CASSGQGAANEKLFF
TRBV5-1	few	TRBJ2-1	-	TGCGCCAGCAGCTTGGAAATGGGCTCCTCTCGCTTGGATGAGCAGTTCTTC	CASSLEMGSSRLDEQFF
TRBV27	-	TRBJ2-2	-	TGTGCCAGCAGTTTAAGGCGGTACGGGGAGCTGTTTTTT	CASSLRRYGELFF
TRBV20-1	many	TRBJ1-5	TRBD1	TGCAGTGCTAGAGTGACAGGGATTAGCAATCAGCCCCAGCATTTT	CSARVTGISNQPQHF
TRBV20-1	few	TRBJ2-5	TRBD2	TGCAGTGCTCCCCGGACTAGTGAAGAGACCCAGTACTTC	CSAPRTSEETQYF
TRBV6-5	many	TRBJ2-5	-	TGTGCCAGCAGGTTTACAGGTCTCCAAGAGACCCAGTACTTC	CASRFTGLQETQYF
TRBV5-1	few	TRBJ2-1	-	TGCGCCAGCACCCCCGGGACTGGAAACTCCTACAATGAGCAGTTCTTC	CASTPGTGNSYNEQFF
TRBV4-2	many	TRBJ2-7	-	TGTGCCAGCAGCCAAGAAGCAGGGAGCTCCTACGAGCAGTACTTC	CASSQEAGSSYEQYF
TRBV9	many	TRBJ2-1	-	TGTGCCAGCAGCAGGTCTGGGACACCCGGCAATGAGCAGTTCTTC	CASSRSGTPGNEQFF
TRBV4-2	-	TRBJ2-3	TRBD2	TGTGCCAGCAGCCAAGAAAGCGGGGGGGCCACAGATACGCAGTATTTT	CASSQESGGATDTQYF
TRBV28	-	TRBJ1-1	-	TGTGCCATCAGGGTTAACACTGAAGCTTTCTTT	CAIRVNTEAFF
TRBV14	many	TRBJ2-1	-	TGTGCCAGCAGCCCCTCTTCGGGGGCGGGGAGTTTCAATGAGCAGTTCTTC	CASSPSSGAGSFNEQFF
TRBV7-2	many	TRBJ2-1	TRBD1	TGTGCCAGCAGCCCGAGACAGGGGCAGGGAGCAGAGCAGTTCTTC	CASSPRQGQGAEQFF
TRBV10-3	many	TRBJ2-1	TRBD1	TGTGCCATCAGTGAAGGTGTCGGGACAGGGTGGAGTGAGCAGTTCTTC	CAISEGVGTGWSEQFF
TRBV29-1	many	TRBJ2-2	TRBD1	TGCAGCGGGCAGGGGGCAACCGGGGAGCTGTTTTTT	CSGQGATGELFF
TRBV7-5	-	TRBJ2-1	-	-	CISVPEAYRTRNNEQFF
TRBV5-8	many	TRBJ1-1	-	TGTGCCAGCAGCTTGGAAGGGGCCGTGGCCACTGAAGCTTTCTTT	CASSLEGAVATEAFF
TRBV28	-	TRBJ1-5	-	TGTGCCACCCAGCTTGGGGTGGGGGTAGTTCAGCCCCAGCATTTT	CATQLGVGVVQPQHF
TRBV12-3/TRBV12-4	many	TRBJ2-4	-	TGTGCCAGCAGTTTAGGACTGCCTCTGGACATTCAGTACTTC	CASSLGLPLDIQYF
TRBV11-2	many	TRBJ2-1	TRBD2	TGTGCCAGCAGCTTATTAGCGGGGGGGCAGGGCAATGAGCAGTTCTTC	CASSLLAGGQGNEQFF
TRBV3-1	few	TRBJ2-3	TRBD2	TGTGCCAGCCACCCGGTAGCGGGGCCCACAGATACGCAGTATTTT	CASHPVAGPTDTQYF
TRBV11-2	few	TRBJ2-3	TRBD2	TGTGCCAGCAGGCCCCCCGGGACTAGCGGAGATACGCAGTATTTT	CASRPPGTSGDTQYF
TRBV20-1	many	TRBJ1-1	-	TGCAGTGCAAAGAGGCAGGGGCTGAACACTGAAGCTTTCTTT	CSAKRQGLNTEAFF
TRBV6-4	-	TRBJ1-5	TRBD1	TGTGCCAGCAGTGACGGAGCAGGGGGCGGTCAGCCCCAGCATTTT	CASSDGAGGGQPQHF
TRBV11-2	many	TRBJ2-5	-	TGTGCCAGCAGCTTGTCGATCGGCAGGGCCCCGATGGAGACCCAGTACTTC	CASSLSIGRAPMETQYF
TRBV7-2	-	TRBJ1-1	-	TGTGCCAGCAGCCCGTCGACAGTAGAAGCTTTCTTT	CASSPSTVEAFF
TRBV29-1	many	TRBJ2-1	-	TGCAGCGTTGAGGGCCCATGGGGGATTGGGGTCTATGAGCAGTTCTTC	CSVEGPWGIGVYEQFF
TRBV6-5	many	TRBJ2-2	-	TGTGCCAGCAGTTACACCAGGGCGAACACCGGGGAGCTGTTTTTT	CASSYTRANTGELFF
TRBV27	few	TRBJ2-7	-	TGTGCCAGCAGTTTTACGGCCCACTACGAGCAGTACTTC	CASSFTAHYEQYF
TRBV7-8	many	TRBJ2-1	-	TGTGCCAGCAGCTTACCCAGGGCGGATGAGCAGTTCTTC	CASSLPRADEQFF
TRBV11-2	few	TRBJ2-5	-	TGTGCCAGCAGCTTAAGGGAATCATCGGGGCTTCAAGAGACCCAGTACTTC	CASSLRESSGLQETQYF
TRBV12-3/TRBV12-4	many	TRBJ2-2	-	TGTGCCAGCAGTTATTTAGGGTCGAACACCGGGGAGCTGTTTTTT	CASSYLGSNTGELFF
TRBV9	-	TRBJ2-7	-	TGTGCCAGCAGCGTTAACGGGGCCTACGAGCAGTACTTC	CASSVNGAYEQYF
TRBV7-9	few	TRBJ2-7	-	TGTGCCAGCAGCTTACGGGGGGCCCTCGAGCAGTACTTC	CASSLRGALEQYF
TRBV3-1	-	TRBJ2-7	-	TGTGCCAGCAGCCAAGCGGCTACCTACGAGCAGTACTTC	CASSQAATYEQYF
TRBV7-2	few	TRBJ2-1	TRBD2	TGTGCCAGCAGCCGCATGGTTAGCGGGGGTGGGGATGAGCAGTTCTTC	CASSRMVSGGGDEQFF
TRBV4-2	many	TRBJ2-3	TRBD2	TGTGCCAGCAGCCAAGATAATGCGGGGGGCCGCACAGATACGCAGTATTTT	CASSQDNAGGRTDTQYF
TRBV19	-	TRBJ1-2	TRBD1	TGTGCCAGTAGTCGACCCCCCGGGACAGGGGGCCGAGGCTACACCTTC	CASSRPPGTGGRGYTF
TRBV30	many	TRBJ1-5	-	TGTGCCTGGAGTGCGGGGCGGGAGGTTCAGCCCCAGCATTTT	CAWSAGREVQPQHF
TRBV10-1	-	TRBJ2-3	-	TGCGCCAGCAGTGAGTCGGGCCTAGATACGCAGTATTTT	CASSESGLDTQYF
TRBV12-5	few	TRBJ1-3	-	TGTGCTAGTGGTTTAGGGCAGTGGGGAAACACCATATATTTT	CASGLGQWGNTIYF
TRBV5-6	many	TRBJ1-2	-	TGTGCCAGCAGCCGGGGGGCAGGTGGCTACACCTTC	CASSRGAGGYTF
TRBV28	-	TRBJ2-7	TRBD1	TGTGCCAGCAGTTCTCCCGGGACAGGGGTTGGGGAGCAGTACTTC	CASSSPGTGVGEQYF
TRBV6-2/TRBV6-3	many	TRBJ1-2	-	TGTGCCAGCAGTTCTGCCGGGGCTGAGAACTATGGCTACACCTTC	CASSSAGAENYGYTF